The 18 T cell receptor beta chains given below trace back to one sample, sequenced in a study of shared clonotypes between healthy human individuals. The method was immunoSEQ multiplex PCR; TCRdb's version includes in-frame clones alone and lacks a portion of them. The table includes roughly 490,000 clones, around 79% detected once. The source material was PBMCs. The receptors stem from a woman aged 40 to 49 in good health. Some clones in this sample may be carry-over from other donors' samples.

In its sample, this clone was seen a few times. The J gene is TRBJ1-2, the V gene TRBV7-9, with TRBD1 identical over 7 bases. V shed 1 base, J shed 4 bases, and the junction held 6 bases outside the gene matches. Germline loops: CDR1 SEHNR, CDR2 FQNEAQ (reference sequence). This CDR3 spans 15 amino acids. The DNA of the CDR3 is TGTGCCAGCAGCTTAGGAGGCCGGGACAGCTATGGCTACACCTTC. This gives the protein CASSLGGRDSYGYTF.

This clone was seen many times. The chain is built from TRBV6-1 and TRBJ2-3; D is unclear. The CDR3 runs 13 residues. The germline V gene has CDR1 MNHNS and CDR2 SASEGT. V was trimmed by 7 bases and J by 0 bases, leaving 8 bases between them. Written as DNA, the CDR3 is TGTGCCAGCAAACCCTCTAGCACAGATACGCAGTATTTT. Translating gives CASKPSSTDTQYF.

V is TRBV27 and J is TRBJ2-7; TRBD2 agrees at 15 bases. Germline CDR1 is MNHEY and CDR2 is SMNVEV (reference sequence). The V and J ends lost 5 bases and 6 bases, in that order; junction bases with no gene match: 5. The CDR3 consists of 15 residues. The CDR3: CASSVGTSGRSEQYF. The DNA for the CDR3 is TGTGCCAGCAGTGTTGGGACTAGCGGGAGGAGCGAGCAGTACTTC.

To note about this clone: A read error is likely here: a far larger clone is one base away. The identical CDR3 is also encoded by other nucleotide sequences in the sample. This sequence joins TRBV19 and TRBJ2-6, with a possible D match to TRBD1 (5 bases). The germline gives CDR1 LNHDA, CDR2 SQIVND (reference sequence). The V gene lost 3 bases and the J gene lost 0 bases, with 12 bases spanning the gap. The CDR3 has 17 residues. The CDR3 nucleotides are TGTGCCAGTAGTATTTCTGGACAAACCTCTGGGGCCAACGTCCTGACTTTC. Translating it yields CASSISGQTSGANVLTF.

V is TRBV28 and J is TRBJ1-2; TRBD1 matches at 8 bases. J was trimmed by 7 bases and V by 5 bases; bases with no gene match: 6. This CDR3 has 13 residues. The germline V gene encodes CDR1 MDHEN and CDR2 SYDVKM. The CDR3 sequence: CASSTGQVFGYTF. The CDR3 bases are TGTGCCAGCAGTACGGGACAGGTTTTTGGCTACACCTTC.

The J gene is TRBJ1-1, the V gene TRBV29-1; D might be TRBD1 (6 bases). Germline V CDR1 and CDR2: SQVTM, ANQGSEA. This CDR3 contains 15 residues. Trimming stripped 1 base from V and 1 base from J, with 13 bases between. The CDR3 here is CSVEGRGVGNTEAFF. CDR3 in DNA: TGCAGCGTTGAAGGCAGGGGAGTGGGGAACACTGAAGCTTTCTTT.

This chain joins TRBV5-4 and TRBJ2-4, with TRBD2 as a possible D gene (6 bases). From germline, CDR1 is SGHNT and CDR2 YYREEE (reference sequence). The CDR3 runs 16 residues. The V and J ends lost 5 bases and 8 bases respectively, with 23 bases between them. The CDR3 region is CASSPGVGRGPDIQYF. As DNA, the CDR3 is TGTGCCAGCAGTCCTGGGGTCGGGCGGGGACCAGACATTCAGTACTTC.

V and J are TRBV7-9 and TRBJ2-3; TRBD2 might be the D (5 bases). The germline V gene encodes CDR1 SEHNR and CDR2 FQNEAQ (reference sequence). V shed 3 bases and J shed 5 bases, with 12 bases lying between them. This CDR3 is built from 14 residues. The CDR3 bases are TGTGCCAGCAGCTTCGGGGATATGGGAGATACGCAGTATTTT. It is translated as CASSFGDMGDTQYF.

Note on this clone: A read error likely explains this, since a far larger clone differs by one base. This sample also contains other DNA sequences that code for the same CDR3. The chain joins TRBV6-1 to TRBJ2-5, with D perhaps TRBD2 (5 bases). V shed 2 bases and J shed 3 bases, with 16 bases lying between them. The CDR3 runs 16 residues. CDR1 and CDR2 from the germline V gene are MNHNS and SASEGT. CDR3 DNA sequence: TGTGCCAGCAGTGAAACGCAGACGGGAACGAAAGAGACCCAGTACTTC. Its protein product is CASSETQTGTKETQYF.

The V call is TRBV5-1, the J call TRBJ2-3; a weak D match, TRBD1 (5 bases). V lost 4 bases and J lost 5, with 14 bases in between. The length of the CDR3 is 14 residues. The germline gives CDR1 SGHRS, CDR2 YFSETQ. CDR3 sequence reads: CASSPYPGLDTQYF. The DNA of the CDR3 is TGCGCCAGCAGCCCATACCCAGGGCTAGATACGCAGTATTTT. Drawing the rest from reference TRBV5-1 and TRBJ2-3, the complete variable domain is KAGVTQTPRYLIKTRGQQVTLSCSPISGHRSVSWYQQTPGQGLQFLFEYFSETQRNKGNFPGRFSGRQFSNSRSEMNVSTLELGDSALYLCASSPYPGLDTQYFGPGTRLTVL.

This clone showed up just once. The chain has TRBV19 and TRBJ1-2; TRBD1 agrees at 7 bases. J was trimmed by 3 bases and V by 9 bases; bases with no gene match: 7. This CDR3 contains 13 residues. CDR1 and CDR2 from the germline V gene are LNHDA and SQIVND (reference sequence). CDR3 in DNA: TGTGCCAGCCACAGGGGACAGCACTATGGCTACACCTTC. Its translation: CASHRGQHYGYTF.

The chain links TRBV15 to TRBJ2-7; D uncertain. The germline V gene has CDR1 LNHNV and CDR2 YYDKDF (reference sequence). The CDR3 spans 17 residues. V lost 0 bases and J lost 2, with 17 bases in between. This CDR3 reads CATSRDPDIIQTYEQYF. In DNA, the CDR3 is TGTGCCACCAGCAGAGATCCCGATATCATTCAAACCTACGAGCAGTACTTC.

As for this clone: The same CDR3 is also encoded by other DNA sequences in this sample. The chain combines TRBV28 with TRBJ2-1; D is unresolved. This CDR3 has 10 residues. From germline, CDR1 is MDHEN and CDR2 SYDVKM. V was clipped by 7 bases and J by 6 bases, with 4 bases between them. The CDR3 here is CASTGNEQFF. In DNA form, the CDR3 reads TGTGCCAGCACGGGCAATGAGCAGTTCTTC.

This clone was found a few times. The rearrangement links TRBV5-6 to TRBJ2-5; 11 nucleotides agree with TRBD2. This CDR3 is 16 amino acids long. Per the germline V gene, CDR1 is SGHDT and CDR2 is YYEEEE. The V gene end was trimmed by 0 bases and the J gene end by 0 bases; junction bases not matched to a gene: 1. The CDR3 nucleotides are TGTGCCAGCAGCTTGGGACTAGCGGGGTACCAAGAGACCCAGTACTTC. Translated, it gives CASSLGLAGYQETQYF.

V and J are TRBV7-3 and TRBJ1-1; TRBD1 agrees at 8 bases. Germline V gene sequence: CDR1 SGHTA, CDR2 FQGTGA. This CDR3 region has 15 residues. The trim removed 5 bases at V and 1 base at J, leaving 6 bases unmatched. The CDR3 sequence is CASSATGGPNTEAFF. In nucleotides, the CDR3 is TGTGCCAGCAGCGCCACAGGGGGTCCGAACACTGAAGCTTTCTTT.

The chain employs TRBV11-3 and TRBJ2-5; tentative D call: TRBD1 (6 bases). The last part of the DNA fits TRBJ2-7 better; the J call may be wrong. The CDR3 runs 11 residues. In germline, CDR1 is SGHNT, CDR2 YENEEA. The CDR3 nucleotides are TGTGCCAGCTATACAGGGTGCGAGCAGTACTTC. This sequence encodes CASYTGCEQYF.

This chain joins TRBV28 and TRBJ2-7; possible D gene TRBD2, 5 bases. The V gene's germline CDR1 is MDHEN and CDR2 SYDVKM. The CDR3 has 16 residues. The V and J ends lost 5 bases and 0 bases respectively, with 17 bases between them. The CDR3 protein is CASSTTEGPGSYEQYF. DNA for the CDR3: TGTGCCAGCAGTACCACTGAGGGCCCAGGCTCCTACGAGCAGTACTTC.

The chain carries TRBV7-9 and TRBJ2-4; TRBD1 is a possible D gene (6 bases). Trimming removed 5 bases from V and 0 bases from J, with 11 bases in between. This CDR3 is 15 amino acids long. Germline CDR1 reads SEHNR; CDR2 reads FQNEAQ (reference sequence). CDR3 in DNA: TGTGCCAGCAGCGTTGGGGGCCTAGCCAAAAACATTCAGTACTTC. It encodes CASSVGGLAKNIQYF.